Detailed here is one T cell receptor (beta chain). The antigen is unknown. Study observations and caveats: Greatest tumor Treg TCR overlap was with tumor naive CD4+ cells. Whole repertoires were not studied in the larger cohort, only one V-J beta rearrangement. Tumor memory CD4+ T cell TCR gene usage was found to cluster with blood and lymph node memory CD4+ cells and with lymph node naive CD4+ cells.

Semi-nested PCR with Nested Universal Primer A followed constant-region reverse priming of full-length variable regions. TCRdb ran MiXCR on the 5' RACE reads and lists one entry per CDR3 protein. The sample comprises tens of thousands of distinct CDR3 sequences, approximately 27% of which are singletons, and approximately 2.2% rests with the top ten. The sorted Tregs were CD4+CD25+CD127-/low cells. CDR3 length: 19 amino acids. Germline V gives CDR1 MGHRA, CDR2 YSYEKL. J lost 2 bases, V lost 0 bases, and 15 bases had no gene match. This TCR came from a female donor with breast cancer. The sample was tumor-infiltrating Tregs sorted from the breast tumor. The chain combines TRBV4-1 with TRBJ2-7; 8 bases are shared with TRBD1. This CDR3 reads CASSQEVARGRPSAYEQYF. DNA of the CDR3: TGCGCCAGCAGCCAAGAAGTAGCCAGGGGGCGCCCCTCCGCCTACGAGCAGTACTTC.